The 9 T cell receptor beta chains listed next were all sequenced from one sample in a study of Graves' ophthalmopathy and Graves' hyperthyroidism. Amplified material comprised TCR beta CDR3 regions derived from RNA transcripts. Second-round multiplex PCR followed a first-round RT-PCR using HTBI primers. TCRdb ran MiXCR on the multiplex PCR reads and lists one entry per CDR3 protein. The data hold 650,000 to 800,000 distinct CDR3 sequences, with 35% to 50% observed a single time. Specimen: peripheral blood. The source is an adult man with Graves' ophthalmopathy.

This clonotype was counted a few times. The chain has TRBV20-1 and TRBJ2-7; 10 bases line up with TRBD2. The CDR3 contains 17 residues. CDR1 and CDR2 (germline): DFQATT, SNEGSKA (reference sequence). V was pared by 2 bases and J by 2 bases, with 12 bases of the junction left unmatched. CDR3 sequence reads: CSARLAGDLTGAYEQYF. The CDR3 bases are TGCAGTGCTAGACTAGCGGGAGACCTTACCGGAGCCTACGAGCAGTACTTC.

In the case of this clonotype: The junction differs from germline at one of its ends, possibly a read error. Written as DNA, the CDR3 is TGTGCCAGCAGTGAGGCAGGGGGCACTTACGAGCAGTACTTC. Its translation: CASSEAGGTYEQYF. The gene calls are TRBV10-3 and TRBJ2-7, with 8 bases aligning to TRBD1. Germline V lookup: CDR1 ENHRY, CDR2 SYGVKD. The CDR3 is 14 residues long.

A note on this clonotype: A single base separates this from a much larger clone, so it may be a read error. The chain links TRBV2 to TRBJ2-5; D possibly corresponds to TRBD2 (5 bases). This CDR3 has 14 amino acids. Germline CDR1 SNHLY, CDR2 FYNNEI. Here the CDR3 DNA reads TGCGCCAGCAAGACGAGGGCCGACCAAGAGACCCAGTACTTC. Translation gives CASKTRADQETQYF.

J is TRBJ2-5 and V is TRBV3-1; D might be TRBD1 or TRBD2, each matching 5 bases. Trimming pared 7 bases from V and 4 bases from J, leaving 16 bases between. Per the germline V gene, CDR1 is LGHDT and CDR2 is YNNKEL (reference sequence). The length of the CDR3 is 14 residues. As DNA, the CDR3 is TGTGCCAGCATACGAGGGGAAGGAGTAGAGACCCAGTACTTC. It codes for CASIRGEGVETQYF.

The V and J genes are TRBV10-3 and TRBJ2-5; 7 bases are a match to TRBD1. CDR3 length: 14 residues. Trimming at V came to 3 bases and at J to 3 bases, leaving 4 bases not matched to a gene. Per the germline V gene, CDR1 is ENHRY and CDR2 is SYGVKD. CDR3 DNA: TGTGCCATCAGTGATGTAGGGGGCGAAGAGACCCAGTACTTC. As protein: CAISDVGGEETQYF.

CDR3 nucleotide sequence: TGCAGTGCTAGCCGTATTCAGGGGGTAAACACTGAAGCTTTCTTT. Protein sequence: CSASRIQGVNTEAFF. V is TRBV20-1 and J is TRBJ1-1; the match to TRBD1 covers 7 bases. Germline values: CDR1 DFQATT, CDR2 SNEGSKA (reference sequence). This CDR3 comprises 15 residues. V shed 3 bases, J shed 2 bases, and the junction held 9 bases outside the gene matches.

J is TRBJ2-6 and V is TRBV7-3; D unclear. Germline V CDR1 and CDR2: SGHTA, FQGTGA. The V gene lost 5 bases and the J gene lost 4 bases, with 9 bases spanning the gap. The CDR3 length is 14 residues. For the CDR3, the DNA is TGTGCCAGCAGCCCACGTCCGGGGGCCAACGTCCTGACTTTC. Translation gives CASSPRPGANVLTF.

As for this clonotype: One junction end disagrees with the germline gene, perhaps due to a read error. The V and J genes are TRBV10-2 and TRBJ2-7, with 8 bases lining up with TRBD2. The J call may be incorrect, as the DNA end agrees better with TRBJ2-1. CDR1 is WSHSY, CDR2 SAAADI, per germline. The CDR3 spans 14 residues. The CDR3, as DNA: TGTGCCAGCAGTTTACCGGGAGGGTTGAGTGAGCAGTTCTTC. The encoded protein is CASSLPGGLSEQFF.

This clonotype occurred a few times. The J gene is TRBJ1-2, the V gene TRBV30; 7 positions agree with TRBD1. This CDR3 is 12 amino acids long. Germline loops: CDR1 GTSNPN, CDR2 SVGIG (reference sequence). V shed 5 bases, J shed 7 bases, and the junction held 7 bases outside the gene matches. CDR3 sequence: CAWQDREGGYTF. In DNA, the CDR3 is TGTGCCTGGCAAGACAGGGAGGGTGGCTACACCTTC.